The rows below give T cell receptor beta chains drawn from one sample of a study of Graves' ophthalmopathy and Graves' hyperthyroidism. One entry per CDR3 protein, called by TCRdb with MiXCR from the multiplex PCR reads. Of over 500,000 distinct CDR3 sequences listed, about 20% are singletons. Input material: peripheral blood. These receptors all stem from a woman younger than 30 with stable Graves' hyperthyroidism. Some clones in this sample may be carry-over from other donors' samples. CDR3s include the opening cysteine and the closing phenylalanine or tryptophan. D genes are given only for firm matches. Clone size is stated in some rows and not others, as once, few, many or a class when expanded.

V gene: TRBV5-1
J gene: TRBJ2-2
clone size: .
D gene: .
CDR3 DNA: TGCGCCAGCAGCACCCTCCGGGGGACGGACACTGGGGAGCTGTTTTTT
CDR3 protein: CASSTLRGTDTGELFF

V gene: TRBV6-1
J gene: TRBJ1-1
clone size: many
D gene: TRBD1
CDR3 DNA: TGTGCCAGCACTACCGGACAGGGTTGGGCTGAAGCTTTCTTT
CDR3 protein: CASTTGQGWAEAFF

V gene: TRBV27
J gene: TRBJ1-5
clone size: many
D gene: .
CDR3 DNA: TGTGCCAGCAGCTCTTACTATGGGTCGGCTAGCAATCAGCCCCAGCATTTT
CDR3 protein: CASSSYYGSASNQPQHF

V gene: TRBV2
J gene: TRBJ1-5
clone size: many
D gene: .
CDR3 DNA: TGTGCCAGCAGTGTAACAGGCACCGTCGCTTTAAGCAATCAGCCCCAGCATTTT
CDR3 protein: CASSVTGTVALSNQPQHF

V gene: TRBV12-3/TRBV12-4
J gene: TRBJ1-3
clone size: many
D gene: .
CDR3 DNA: TGTGCCAGCAGGACCCGGGACTTTGGAAACACCATATATTTT
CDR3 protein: CASRTRDFGNTIYF

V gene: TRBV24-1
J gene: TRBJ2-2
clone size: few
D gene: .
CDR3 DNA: TGTGCCACCAGTGATTTTCCCGGGGAGCTGTTTTTT
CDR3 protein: CATSDFPGELFF

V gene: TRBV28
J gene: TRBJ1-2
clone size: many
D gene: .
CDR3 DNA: TGTGCCAGCAGTTTAACGGAAACCTATGGCTACACCTTC
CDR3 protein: CASSLTETYGYTF

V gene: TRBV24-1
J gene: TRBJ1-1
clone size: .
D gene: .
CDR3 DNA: TGTGCCACCAGGGATGGGGCTGAAGCTTTCTTT
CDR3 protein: CATRDGAEAFF

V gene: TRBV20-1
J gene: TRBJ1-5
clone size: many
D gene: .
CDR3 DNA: TGCAGTGCTAGGGTTGGTTCTGCAAATCAGCCCCAGCATTTT
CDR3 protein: CSARVGSANQPQHF

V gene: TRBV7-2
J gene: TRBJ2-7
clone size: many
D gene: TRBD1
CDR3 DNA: TGTGCCAGCAGCACGCGGACAGGGGCAGACGAGCAGTACTTC
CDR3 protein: CASSTRTGADEQYF

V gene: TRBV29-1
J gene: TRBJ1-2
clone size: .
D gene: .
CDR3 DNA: TGCAGCGTTGAAGAGACCTACAGACCTTATGGCTACACCTTC
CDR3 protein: CSVEETYRPYGYTF

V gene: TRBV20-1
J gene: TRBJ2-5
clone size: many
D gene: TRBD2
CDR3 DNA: TGCAGTGCTAGAGAGGGCGGGGGGAGAGTGGAGACCCAGTACTTC
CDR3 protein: CSAREGGGRVETQYF

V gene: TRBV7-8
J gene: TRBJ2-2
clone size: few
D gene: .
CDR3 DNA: TGTGCCAGCAGTCCTTATGGTGGTTTCACCGGGGAGCTGTTTTTT
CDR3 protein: CASSPYGGFTGELFF

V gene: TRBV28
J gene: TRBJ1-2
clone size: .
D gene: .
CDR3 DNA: TGTGCCAGCAGTTTATCCGGGTTTCAGGGAGCTAACTATGGCTACACCTTC
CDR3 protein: CASSLSGFQGANYGYTF

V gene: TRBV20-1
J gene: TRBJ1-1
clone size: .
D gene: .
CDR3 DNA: TGCAGTGTTCCCTTCAGGACGATGAACACTGAAGCTTTCTTT
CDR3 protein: CSVPFRTMNTEAFF

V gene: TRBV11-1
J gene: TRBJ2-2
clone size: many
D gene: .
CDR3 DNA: TGTGCCAGCAGCTTAATGTCCACCGGGGAGCTGTTTTTT
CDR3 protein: CASSLMSTGELFF

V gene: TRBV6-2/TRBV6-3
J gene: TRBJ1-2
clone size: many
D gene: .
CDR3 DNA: TGTGCCAGCAGTTACCTTCGGGAGGCTAACTATGGCTACACCTTC
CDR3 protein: CASSYLREANYGYTF

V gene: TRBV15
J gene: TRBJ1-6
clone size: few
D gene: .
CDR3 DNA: TGTGCCACCAGCACATATTACAGTGGCAATTCACCCCTCCACTTT
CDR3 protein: CATSTYYSGNSPLHF

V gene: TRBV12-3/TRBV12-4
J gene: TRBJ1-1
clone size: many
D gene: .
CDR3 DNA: TGTGCCAGCAGGCCGGGGGGTGCGATGAACACTGAAGCTTTCTTT
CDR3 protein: CASRPGGAMNTEAFF

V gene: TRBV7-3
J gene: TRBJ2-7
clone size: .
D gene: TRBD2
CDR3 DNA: TGTGCCAGCAGCCTACTAGCGGGGCCTAGGGACGAGCAGTACTTC
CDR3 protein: CASSLLAGPRDEQYF

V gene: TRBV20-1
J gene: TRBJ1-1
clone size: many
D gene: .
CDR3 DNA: TGCAGTGCTAGAGATCGCACCTTGAACACTGAAGCTTTCTTT
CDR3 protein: CSARDRTLNTEAFF

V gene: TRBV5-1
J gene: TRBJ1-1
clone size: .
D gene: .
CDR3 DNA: TGCGCCAGCAGCTTGGCTAAGGGGTCTCCGGGGAACACTGAAGCTTTCTTT
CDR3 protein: CASSLAKGSPGNTEAFF

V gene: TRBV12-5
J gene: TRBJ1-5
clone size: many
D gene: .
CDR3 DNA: TGTGCTAGTGGTTTGGGAGACAGAGAAAATCAGCCCCAGCATTTT
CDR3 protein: CASGLGDRENQPQHF

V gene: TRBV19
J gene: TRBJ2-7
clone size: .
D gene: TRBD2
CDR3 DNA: TGTGCCAGTAGTCCTACTAGCGCCTACGAGCAGTACTTC
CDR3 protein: CASSPTSAYEQYF

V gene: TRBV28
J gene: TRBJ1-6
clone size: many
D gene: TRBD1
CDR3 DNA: TGTGCCAGCAGGACAGGGGATTCACCCCTCCACTTT
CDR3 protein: CASRTGDSPLHF

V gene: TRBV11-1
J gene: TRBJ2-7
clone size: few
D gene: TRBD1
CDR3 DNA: TGTGCCAGCAGCCTACGGTTAACAGGGGGGCTTTCCTACGAGCAGTACTTC
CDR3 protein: CASSLRLTGGLSYEQYF

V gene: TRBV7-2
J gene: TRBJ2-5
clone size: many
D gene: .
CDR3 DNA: TGTGCCAGCAGCTTATCAGTGGGCGGAGAGACCCAGTACTTC
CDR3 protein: CASSLSVGGETQYF

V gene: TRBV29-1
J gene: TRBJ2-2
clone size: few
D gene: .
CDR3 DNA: TGCAGCGCCACGGGACGGAACACCGGGGAGCTGTGTTTT
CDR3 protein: CSATGRNTGELCF

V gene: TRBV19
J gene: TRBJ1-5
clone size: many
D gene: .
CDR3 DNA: TGTGCCAGTAGTCCCAAGAACAATCAGCCCCAGCATTTT
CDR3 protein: CASSPKNNQPQHF

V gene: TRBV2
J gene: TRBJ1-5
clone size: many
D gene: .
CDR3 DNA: TGTGCCAGCAGTAGTCAGGGACCTAGCAATCAGCCCCAGCATTTT
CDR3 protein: CASSSQGPSNQPQHF

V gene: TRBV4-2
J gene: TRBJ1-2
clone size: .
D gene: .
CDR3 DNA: TGTGCCAGCAGCCTACAGGGCGAAGGCTACACCTTC
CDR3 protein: CASSLQGEGYTF

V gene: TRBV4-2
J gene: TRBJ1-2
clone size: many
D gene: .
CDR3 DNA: TGTGCCAGCAGCCCCCTTGGTATGGAGGGAAACTATGGCTACACCTTC
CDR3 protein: CASSPLGMEGNYGYTF

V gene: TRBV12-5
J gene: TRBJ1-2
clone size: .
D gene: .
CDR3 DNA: TGTGCTAGTGGTTACCTCGACACAATCTATGGCTACACCTTC
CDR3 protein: CASGYLDTIYGYTF

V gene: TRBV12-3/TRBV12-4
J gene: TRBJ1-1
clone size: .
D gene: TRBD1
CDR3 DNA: TGTGCCAGCCTAAAGGGGGGGGACAGAACTTACACTGAAGCTTTCTTT
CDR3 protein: CASLKGGDRTYTEAFF

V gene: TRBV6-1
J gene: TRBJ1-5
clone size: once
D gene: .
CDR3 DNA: TGTGCCAGCAGCTCCCCTACAGGGATTAATCAGCCCCAGCATTTT
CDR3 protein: CASSSPTGINQPQHF

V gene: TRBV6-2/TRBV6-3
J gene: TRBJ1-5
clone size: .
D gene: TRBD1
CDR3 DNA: TGTGCCAGCAGTTCCTGGGACAGGGGGTCCTCGTTCGATCAGCCCCAGCATTTT
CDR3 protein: CASSSWDRGSSFDQPQHF

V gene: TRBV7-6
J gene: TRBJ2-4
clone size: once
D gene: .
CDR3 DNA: TGTGCCAGCAGCCCTGACCCCAGCGGCATTCAGTACTTC
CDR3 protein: CASSPDPSGIQYF

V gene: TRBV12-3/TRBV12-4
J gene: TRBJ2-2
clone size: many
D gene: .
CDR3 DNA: TGTGCCAGCAGTTATGGAGCGTACGCGAACACCGGGGAGCTGTTTTTT
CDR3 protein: CASSYGAYANTGELFF

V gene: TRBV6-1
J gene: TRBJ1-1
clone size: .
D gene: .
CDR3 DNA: TGTGCCAGCTGGGGGGAAGGGGGTGGTTACACTGAAGCTTTCTTT
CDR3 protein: CASWGEGGGYTEAFF

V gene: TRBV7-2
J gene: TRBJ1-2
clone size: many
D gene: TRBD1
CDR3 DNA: TGTGCCAGCAGCCGACCGGACAGGGAGATCTATGGCTACACCTTC
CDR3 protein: CASSRPDREIYGYTF

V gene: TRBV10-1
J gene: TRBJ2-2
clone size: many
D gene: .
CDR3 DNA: TGCGCCAGCAGTGAGTCTCTGTGGAGCACCGGGGAGCTGTTTTTT
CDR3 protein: CASSESLWSTGELFF

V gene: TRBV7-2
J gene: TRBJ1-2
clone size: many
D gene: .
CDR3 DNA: TGTGCCAGCAGCTTAGCGGGGGGGGGATACTATGGCTACACCTTC
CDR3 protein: CASSLAGGGYYGYTF

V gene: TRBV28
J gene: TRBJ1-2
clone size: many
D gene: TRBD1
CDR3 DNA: TGTGCCAGCAGTTTGTGGACAGGGGGCGACTATGGCTACACCTTC
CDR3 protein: CASSLWTGGDYGYTF

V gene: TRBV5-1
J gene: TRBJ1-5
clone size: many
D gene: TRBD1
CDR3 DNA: TGCGCCAGCAGCTGGGGGACAGGGAATCAGCCCCAGCATTTT
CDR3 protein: CASSWGTGNQPQHF

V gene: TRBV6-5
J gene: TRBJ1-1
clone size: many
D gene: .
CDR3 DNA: TGTGCCAGCAGTTACGCATCTAACACTGAAGCTTTCTTT
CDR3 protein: CASSYASNTEAFF

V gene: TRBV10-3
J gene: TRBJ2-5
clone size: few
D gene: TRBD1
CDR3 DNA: TGTGCCATCAGTGAGGGCAGGGGGGAGACCCAGTACTTC
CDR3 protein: CAISEGRGETQYF

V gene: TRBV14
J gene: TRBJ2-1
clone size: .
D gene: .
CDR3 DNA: TGTGCCAGCAGCGTCTGGGACGGTGGTAATGAGCAGTTCTTC
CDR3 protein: CASSVWDGGNEQFF

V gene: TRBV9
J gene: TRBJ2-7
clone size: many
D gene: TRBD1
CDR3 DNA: TGTGCCAGCAGCGTAGGGACAGGGAACTCCTACGAGCAGTACTTC
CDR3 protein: CASSVGTGNSYEQYF

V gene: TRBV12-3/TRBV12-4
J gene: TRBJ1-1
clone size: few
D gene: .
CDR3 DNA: TGTGCCAGCAGTTTAGTGTTCCTGAACACTGAAGCTTTCTTT
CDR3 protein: CASSLVFLNTEAFF

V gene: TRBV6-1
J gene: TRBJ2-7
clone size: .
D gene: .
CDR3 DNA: TGTGCCAGCAGTGAAGGAGGGGTAGGGGCGTGGGAGCAGTACTTC
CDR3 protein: CASSEGGVGAWEQYF

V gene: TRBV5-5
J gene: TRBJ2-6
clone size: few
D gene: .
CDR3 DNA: TGTGCCAGCAGCTCGGGACGTGGGGCCAACGTCCTGACTTTC
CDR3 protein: CASSSGRGANVLTF

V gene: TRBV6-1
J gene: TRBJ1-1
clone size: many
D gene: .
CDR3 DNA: TGTGCCAGCACCCCCTCGGGAATGAACACTGAAGCTTTCTTT
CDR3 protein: CASTPSGMNTEAFF

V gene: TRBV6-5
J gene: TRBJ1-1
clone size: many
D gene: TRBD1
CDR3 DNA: TGTGCCAGCCAGAGGGGGCCCACTGAAGCTTTCTTT
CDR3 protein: CASQRGPTEAFF

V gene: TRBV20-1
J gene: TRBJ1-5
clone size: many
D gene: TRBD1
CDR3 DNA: TGCAGTGCTAGACAACAGGGGATCGAAAATCAGCCCCAGCATTTT
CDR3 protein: CSARQQGIENQPQHF

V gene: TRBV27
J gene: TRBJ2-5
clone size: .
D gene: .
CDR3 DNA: TGTGCCAGCAGTTTTGTTGGCCCTCAGGAGACCCAGTACTTC
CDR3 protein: CASSFVGPQETQYF

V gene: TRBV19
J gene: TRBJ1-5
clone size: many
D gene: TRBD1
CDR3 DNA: TGTGCCAGTAGTATCTCCGGGACAGGCAATCAGCCCCAGCATTTT
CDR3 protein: CASSISGTGNQPQHF

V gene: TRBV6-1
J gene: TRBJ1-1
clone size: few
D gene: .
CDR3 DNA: TGTGCCAGCAGTGAGGCTTTAGTCGGGACTGAAGCTTTCTTT
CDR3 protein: CASSEALVGTEAFF